Below are 21 T cell receptor beta chains sequenced from a single sample in a study of identical twins. Each CDR3 protein is one row after TCRdb ran MiXCR on the 5' RACE reads. The table lists roughly 240,000 distinct CDR3 sequences, 7.5% of them singletons. This same sample was also taken into another study, of yellow fever vaccine responses in identical twins.

Material for sequencing was CD8+ T cells sorted from blood. The source is a woman aged 18-30 years in good health.

In this sample, this clonotype turned up a few times. The rearrangement uses TRBV7-2 and TRBJ2-5, with D possibly matching TRBD2 (6 bases). Germline CDR1 is SGHTA and CDR2 is FQGNSA. Deletions cut 10 bases from V and 2 bases from J, with 14 bases between. This CDR3 spans 13 amino acids. The CDR3 coding sequence is TGTGCCATAGATGGAGGGGAACAAGAGACCCAGTACTTC. Protein sequence: CAIDGGEQETQYF.

This clonotype was seen a few times. The rearrangement joins TRBV6-1 to TRBJ2-1; D perhaps matches TRBD2 (5 bases). CDR1 and CDR2 from the germline V gene are MNHNS and SASEGT. The CDR3 loop spans 12 amino acids. Trimming took off 3 bases at V and 8 bases at J, with 8 bases between the two ends. The CDR3 here is CASSDLAHEQFF. In nucleotides, the CDR3 is TGTGCCAGCAGTGATCTAGCCCATGAGCAGTTCTTC.

This clonotype was recorded at least ten times. This chain links TRBV5-6 with TRBJ2-3, with 7 positions matching TRBD2. Per the germline V gene, CDR1 is SGHDT and CDR2 is YYEEEE. CDR3 size: 16 residues. V shed 0 bases, J shed 2 bases, and the junction held 6 bases outside the gene matches. The CDR3 coding sequence is TGTGCCAGCAGCTTGGTGTCGGGAGGCCACACAGATACGCAGTATTTT. Its protein product is CASSLVSGGHTDTQYF.

This clonotype has more than one count but fewer than ten. The rearrangement links TRBV6-5 to TRBJ1-1; D is undetermined. Looked up from germline, CDR1 is MNHEY and CDR2 is SVGAGI. The CDR3 is made up of 15 amino acids. The V end was cut by 2 bases, the J end by 1 base, with 11 bases between. Here the CDR3 DNA reads TGTGCCAGCAGTTACAAGAGGAACCAGAACACTGAAGCTTTCTTT. Translation gives CASSYKRNQNTEAFF.

The chain employs TRBV7-8 and TRBJ2-7; 8 bases fit TRBD2. The CDR3 extends over 13 amino acids. The trim removed 5 bases at V and 2 bases at J, leaving 2 bases unmatched. Germline lookup yields CDR1 SGHVS and CDR2 FQNEAQ. The CDR3 sequence: CASSPLAAYEQYF. Written as DNA, the CDR3 is TGTGCCAGCAGCCCACTAGCGGCCTACGAGCAGTACTTC.

The V and J genes are TRBV4-1 and TRBJ2-5; TRBD2 matches at 7 bases. Germline V gene data show CDR1 as MGHRA and CDR2 as YSYEKL. Unmatched junction bases numbered 10, after V lost 1 base and J lost 2 bases. This CDR3 spans 17 amino acids. CDR3 coding DNA: TGCGCCAGCAGCCAAGCCAATCGGGGGGTGCAGCAAGAGACCCAGTACTTC. The encoded protein is CASSQANRGVQQETQYF.

The chain links TRBV27 to TRBJ1-4; TRBD1 aligns across 7 bases. CDR1 is MNHEY, CDR2 SMNVEV, per germline (reference sequence). Trimming cost V 5 bases and J 7 bases; bases outside gene matches: 10. This CDR3 is built from 15 residues. CDR3 sequence reads: CASSTYRGGSEKLFF. The CDR3 bases are TGTGCCAGCAGTACGTACAGGGGAGGGAGTGAAAAACTGTTTTTT.

Notes on this clonotype: At one of its ends the junction is not consistent with the germline gene, which may arise from a read error. The chain has TRBV13 and TRBJ2-7, with D perhaps matching TRBD1 or TRBD2 (5 bases each). CDR3 length: 15 residues. CDR1 is PRHDT, CDR2 FYEKMQ, per germline (reference sequence). The CDR3 reads CASSSGLTTNRDHKF. The CDR3 DNA sequence: TGTGCCAGCAGCTCCGGCTTAACCACAAACCGGGACCACAAATTC.

In its sample, this clonotype was seen many times. The chain has TRBV10-3 and TRBJ2-3, with 16 bases matching TRBD2. Germline trimming cut 4 bases from V and 4 bases from J; bases unmatched to any gene: 14. CDR1 ENHRY and CDR2 SYGVKD come from the germline V gene. The CDR3 is 20 residues long. For the CDR3, the DNA is TGTGCCATCAGTGTTCAACCGGGACTAGCGGGGGGGCCTGGCGCAGATACGCAGTATTTT. It yields the protein CAISVQPGLAGGPGADTQYF.

This clonotype came up a few times. The chain combines TRBV7-3 with TRBJ2-3, with 8 bases identical to TRBD2. V trimming: 0 bases; J trimming: 2 bases; junction bases outside the gene matches: 10. This CDR3 spans 18 amino acids. CDR1 and CDR2 from the germline V gene are SGHTA and FQGTGA. The CDR3 bases are TGTGCCAGCAGCTTAACAGCAACCGGGACTAGAGACACAGATACGCAGTATTTT. Residues: CASSLTATGTRDTDTQYF.

This clonotype was recorded at least ten times. CDR3 in amino acids: CASSLAGEANYGYTF. CDR3 nucleotide sequence: TGTGCCAGCAGCTTAGCTGGTGAGGCTAACTATGGCTACACCTTC. This sequence joins TRBV7-9 and TRBJ1-2, with unresolved D. Trimming stripped 0 bases from V and 0 bases from J, with 8 bases between. CDR3 length: 15 amino acids. Germline lookup yields CDR1 SEHNR and CDR2 FQNEAQ (reference sequence).

V is TRBV2 and J is TRBJ2-5; 12 bases are a match to TRBD2. With V trimmed by 6 bases and J by 5 bases, 7 bases remained unmatched. The CDR3 length is 15 residues. Per germline, CDR1 SNHLY and CDR2 FYNNEI. CDR3 DNA: TGTGCCAGCAGGTCGACTAGCGGGAGTGGGGAGACCCAGTACTTC. Its translation is CASRSTSGSGETQYF.

The rearrangement links TRBV6-5 to TRBJ2-1; 8 bases align to TRBD2. The V segment lost 0 bases and the J segment 3 bases; nucleotides outside the gene matches: 1. CDR3 length: 15 residues. Germline CDR1 MNHEY, CDR2 SVGAGI. As DNA, the CDR3 is TGTGCCAGCAGTTACTCCGGGGGGGTCTACAATGAGCAGTTCTTC. It codes for CASSYSGGVYNEQFF.

This clonotype was seen repeatedly, ten times or more. The rearrangement uses TRBV12-3 or TRBV12-4 and TRBJ1-2; a weak D match, TRBD1 (6 bases). The CDR3 extends over 14 amino acids. V lost 6 bases, J lost 6 bases, and 17 bases lay in between. The CDR3 is CASSHGTLMDGYTF. The CDR3, as DNA: TGTGCCAGCAGCCACGGGACACTCATGGATGGCTACACCTTC.

This clonotype was observed at least ten times. The V call is TRBV12-3 or TRBV12-4, the J call TRBJ2-5; the D gene could be TRBD1 or TRBD2 (5 bases each). There are 14 residues in the CDR3. V lost 3 bases and J lost 4, with 12 bases in between. The CDR3 loop is CASSLTRGGETQYF. The CDR3 coding sequence is TGTGCCAGCAGTTTGACCCGGGGCGGAGAGACCCAGTACTTC.

This clonotype turned up a few times. This chain joins TRBV13 and TRBJ2-7, with 11 bases identical to TRBD1. The CDR3 runs to 16 residues. V lost 4 bases, J lost 4 bases, and 9 bases stayed unmatched. The germline CDR1 and CDR2 sequences are PRHDT and FYEKMQ (reference sequence). DNA of the CDR3: TGTGCCAGCAGCTCCGACGGACAGGGGGCGCGGTACGAGCAGTACTTC. Its protein is CASSSDGQGARYEQYF.

The rearrangement links TRBV6-2 or TRBV6-3 to TRBJ2-2; possibly TRBD2 for D (5 bases). V lost 3 bases, J lost 7 bases, and 9 bases lay in between. This CDR3 is built from 13 residues. Looked up from germline, CDR1 is MNHEY and CDR2 is SVGEGT. The CDR3 loop is CASSYNSVGELFF. The CDR3 DNA is TGTGCCAGCAGTTATAATAGCGTCGGGGAGCTGTTTTTT.

J is TRBJ2-7 and V is TRBV29-1; D remains unclear. The CDR3 loop spans 11 amino acids. Trimming shortened V by 3 bases and J by 3 bases, and 6 bases separated the two germline ends. The germline V gene has CDR1 SQVTM and CDR2 ANQGSEA. This CDR3 reads CSVEADYEQYF. CDR3 bases: TGCAGCGTTGAGGCCGACTACGAGCAGTACTTC.

This clonotype was counted ten times or more. V gene TRBV12-3 or TRBV12-4 combines with J gene TRBJ1-2, with D possibly matching TRBD1 (5 bases). V lost 2 bases to trimming and J lost 9 bases, with 19 bases between them. The CDR3 covers 15 residues. The CDR3: CASSLMGPPGVCYTF. As DNA, the CDR3 is TGTGCCAGCAGTTTAATGGGACCTCCCGGGGTATGCTACACCTTC.

This clonotype was counted between two and nine times. This chain links TRBV18 with TRBJ2-7; no definite D call. The V and J ends lost 0 bases and 3 bases respectively, with 6 bases between them. CDR3 length: 13 amino acids. Germline V gene data show CDR1 as KGHSH and CDR2 as LQKENI. The CDR3 nucleotides read TGTGCCAGCTCACCACCGTTGGGCTACGAGCAGTACGTC. Translated: CASSPPLGYEQYV.

This clonotype was detected only a few times. J is TRBJ2-2 and V is TRBV12-3 or TRBV12-4, with D tentatively TRBD1 or TRBD2 (5 bases each). The V end lost 10 bases, the J end lost 0 bases, and 12 bases lay between the germline ends. The CDR3 contains 14 residues. In DNA form, the CDR3 reads TGTGCCACCGGGGACCGGACGAACACCGGGGAGCTGTTTTTT. This codes for CATGDRTNTGELFF.